A selection of T cell receptor beta chains follows, all from one sample in a study of shared clonotypes between healthy human individuals. The method was immunoSEQ multiplex PCR; TCRdb's version includes in-frame clones alone and lacks a portion of them. The sample shows hundreds of thousands of clones, around 74% of them seen only once. Sequencing used memory CD4+ T cells sorted from blood. The receptor set was obtained from a woman in her twenties or thirties in good health. CDR3s include the opening cysteine and the closing phenylalanine or tryptophan. The order of the fields is CDR3 DNA, CDR3 protein, J gene, clone size, V gene, D gene. The D gene is left open where the match is weak. Rows give clone size only sometimes, using once, few, many, or a class for an expanded clone.

TGTGCCAGCTCACCACCAAATGGACTAGCGGGAAGTAGCAATGAGCAGTTCTTC	CASSPPNGLAGSSNEQFF	TRBJ2-1	.	TRBV18	TRBD2
TGTGCCAGCAGTCACGGAGTTGGGGGCGGTAACTACGAGCAGTACTTC	CASSHGVGGGNYEQYF	TRBJ2-7	.	TRBV28	.
TGCGCCAGCAGTGGTGAGGCGGTCTCCTACAATGAGCAGTTCTTC	CASSGEAVSYNEQFF	TRBJ2-1	.	TRBV4-1	.
TGTGCCAGCAGTGAATATGCGGGGGATCGGGGCACTGAAGCTTTCTTT	CASSEYAGDRGTEAFF	TRBJ1-1	.	TRBV6-4	.
TGTGCCAGCAGTTTAGGGGGTGGGATAGCGGGAGGGGATGAGACCCAGTACTTC	CASSLGGGIAGGDETQYF	TRBJ2-5	.	TRBV28	TRBD2
TGTGCCAGCAGCCCCCGACTAGCGGGAGGGCCGAAACGAGAGACCCAGTACTTC	CASSPRLAGGPKRETQYF	TRBJ2-5	.	TRBV7-9	TRBD2
TGTGCCAGCAGTTTGAGGTTCGAGCAGTACTTC	CASSLRFEQYF	TRBJ2-7	.	TRBV28	.
TGCGCCAGCAGTGAGTCTACGGCAGAAAATGAAAAACTGTTTTTT	CASSESTAENEKLFF	TRBJ1-4	.	TRBV10-1	.
TGTGCCAGCAGCCCGCGAGGAGGGGGAGGGCCGGGTAGGTCCTACAATGAGCAGTTCTTC	CASSPRGGGGPGRSYNEQFF	TRBJ2-1	.	TRBV16	.
TGCGCCAGCAGCGATGGCTATAGCAATCAGCCCCAGCATTTT	CASSDGYSNQPQHF	TRBJ1-5	.	TRBV5-1	.
TGTGCCAGTAGTGTCGGACGATCCAACTATGGCCACACCTTC	CASSVGRSNYGHTF	TRBJ1-2	once	TRBV19	.
TGTGCCAGCAGCTTAGTGGCAGGGGACCCTACCGGGGAGCTGTTTTTT	CASSLVAGDPTGELFF	TRBJ2-2	.	TRBV11-2	.
TGTGCCAGCAGTCCCCGGACAGCCGGAAACACCATATATTTT	CASSPRTAGNTIYF	TRBJ1-3	.	TRBV6-1	.
TGTGCGACAGCCCGAATTAAAGCCGGGGAGCTGTTTTTT	CATARIKAGELFF	TRBJ2-2	.	TRBV27	.
TGTGCCAGCAGCTTGGGGGCCACACTCGGCTATGGCTACACCTTC	CASSLGATLGYGYTF	TRBJ1-2	.	TRBV5-6	.
TGTGCCAGCGCCCTAGATGGCGGTAGGAACAGGGTTCGAAACTATGGCTACACCTTC	CASALDGGRNRVRNYGYTF	TRBJ1-2	.	TRBV11-3	.
TGTGCCAGCAGGCGTAATGGGGGCTCCTACGAGCAGTACTTC	CASRRNGGSYEQYF	TRBJ2-7	.	TRBV2	.
TGCGCCAGCAGCCAATGGGCGGTTGGCAATGAGCAGTTCTTC	CASSQWAVGNEQFF	TRBJ2-1	.	TRBV4-1	.
TGCAGCGTGCCGACAGGAACTAACTATGGCTACACCTTC	CSVPTGTNYGYTF	TRBJ1-2	.	TRBV29-1	.
TGCGCCAGCAGCCTCAGGGCAGACTACAATGAGCAGTTCTTC	CASSLRADYNEQFF	TRBJ2-1	few	TRBV5-1	.
TGCGCCAGCAGCTTGACAGGGGGTCGCCAAGAGACCCAGTACTTC	CASSLTGGRQETQYF	TRBJ2-5	.	TRBV5-1	TRBD1
TGTGCCAGCAGCTATCAGGTTGAAAGCAATCAGCCCCAGCATTTT	CASSYQVESNQPQHF	TRBJ1-5	.	TRBV6-5	.
TGTGCCAGCAGCCTTAGTGAGAGCGGGAGCCAGACCCAGTACTTC	CASSLSESGSQTQYF	TRBJ2-5	.	TRBV9	TRBD2
TGTGCCAGCAGTGAATACAGAGGCTCCTACAATGAGCAGTTCTTC	CASSEYRGSYNEQFF	TRBJ2-1	.	TRBV25-1	.
TGTGCCAGCAAACCGCAGGGTTCTGGAAACACCATATATTTT	CASKPQGSGNTIYF	TRBJ1-3	.	TRBV5-8	.
TGTGCCAGCTCACTAGACTCCGGGATGAACACTGAAGCTTTCTTT	CASSLDSGMNTEAFF	TRBJ1-1	.	TRBV18	.